This T cell receptor beta chain was retrieved from a study of blood T cells in healthy people across ages. This clonotype has ten or more counts. Through a sample-barcoded 5' primer and a J-beta primer mix, a second PCR was run for roughly 7 to 11 cycles. TCRdb called the 5' RACE reads again in MiXCR, with one record for every CDR3 protein. The sample lists some 690,000 distinct CDR3 sequences; about 20% were seen once. This CDR3 spans 17 amino acids. The trim removed 6 bases at V and 1 base at J, leaving 9 bases unmatched. From germline, CDR1 is MNHEY and CDR2 SMNVEV (reference sequence). The material sequenced was blood. The origin of this receptor is a man in his 70s in good health. J is TRBJ1-4 and V is TRBV27, with TRBD1 identical over 9 bases. The CDR3 loop reads CASRRTGVTVTNEKLFF. CDR3 nucleotide sequence: TGTGCCAGCAGACGGACAGGGGTAACCGTAACTAATGAAAAACTGTTTTTT.